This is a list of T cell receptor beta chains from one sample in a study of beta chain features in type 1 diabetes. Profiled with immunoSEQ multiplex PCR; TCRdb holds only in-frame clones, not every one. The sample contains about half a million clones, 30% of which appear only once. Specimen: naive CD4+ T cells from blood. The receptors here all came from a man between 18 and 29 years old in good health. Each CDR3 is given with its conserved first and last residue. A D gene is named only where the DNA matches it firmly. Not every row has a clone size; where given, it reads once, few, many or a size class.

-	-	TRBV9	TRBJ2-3	CASSVVSSTDTQYF	TGTGCCAGCAGCGTAGTTAGCTCCACAGATACGCAGTATTTT
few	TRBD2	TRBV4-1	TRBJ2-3	CASSRLAGVGDTQYF	TGCGCCAGTTCGCGACTAGCGGGAGTGGGAGATACGCAGTATTTT
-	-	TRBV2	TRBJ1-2	CASSGGMTGTGYGYTF	TGTGCCAGCAGTGGCGGAATGACGGGAACCGGCTATGGCTACACCTTC
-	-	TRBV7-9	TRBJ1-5	CASSLRGSQPQHF	TGTGCCAGCAGCTTACGAGGGAGTCAGCCCCAGCATTTT
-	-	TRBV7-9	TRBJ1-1	CASSLYRGSAFF	TGTGCCAGCAGCTTATATCGGGGGTCGGCTTTCTTT
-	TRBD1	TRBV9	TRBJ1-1	CASSVLGTGGTEAFF	TGTGCCAGCAGCGTCTTAGGGACAGGGGGCACTGAAGCTTTCTTT
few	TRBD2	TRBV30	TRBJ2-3	CAWAVAGGTDTQYF	TGTGCCTGGGCCGTGGCGGGAGGCACAGATACGCAGTATTTT
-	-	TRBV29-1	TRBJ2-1	CSVEVSRAEQFF	TGCAGCGTTGAAGTATCCCGGGCCGAGCAGTTCTTC
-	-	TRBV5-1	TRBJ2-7	CASSLDSGAGEQYF	TGCGCCAGCAGCTTGGACTCGGGAGCGGGCGAGCAGTACTTC
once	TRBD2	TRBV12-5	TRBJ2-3	CASDPGLAGGTDTQYF	TGTGCTAGTGACCCCGGACTAGCGGGGGGCACAGATACGCAGTATTTT
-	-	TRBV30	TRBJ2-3	CAWTRLAADTQYF	TGTGCCTGGACGCGACTGGCGGCAGATACGCAGTATTTT
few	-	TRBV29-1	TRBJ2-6	CSVAAYTGSSGANVLTF	TGCAGCGTCGCCGCCTATACCGGAAGCTCTGGGGCCAACGTCCTGACTTTC
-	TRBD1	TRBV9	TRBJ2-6	CASSVVGQGGTGANVLTF	TGTGCCAGCAGCGTCGTCGGACAGGGTGGGACTGGGGCCAACGTCCTGACTTTC
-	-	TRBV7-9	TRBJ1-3	CASSHPGRETSSGNTIYF	TGTGCCAGCAGCCATCCGGGACGGGAGACATCCTCTGGAAACACCATATATTTT
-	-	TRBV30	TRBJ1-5	CAWSARDGQPQHF	TGTGCCTGGAGTGCCAGGGACGGGCAGCCCCAGCATTTT
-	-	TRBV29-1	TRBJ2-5	CSSESGQETQYF	TGCAGCAGTGAGAGCGGCCAAGAGACCCAGTACTTC
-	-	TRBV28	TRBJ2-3	CASSLKGDSTDTQYF	TGTGCCAGCAGTTTAAAAGGGGATAGCACAGATACGCAGTATTTT
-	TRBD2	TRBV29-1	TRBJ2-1	CSVELAGLYNEQFF	TGCAGCGTTGAACTAGCGGGGTTGTACAATGAGCAGTTCTTC
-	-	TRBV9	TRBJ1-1	CASSLRQENTEAFF	TGTGCCAGCAGCTTACGACAGGAGAACACTGAAGCTTTCTTT
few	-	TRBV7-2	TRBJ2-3	CASSLGIWDTQYF	TGTGCCAGCAGTCTCGGGATTTGGGATACGCAGTATTTT
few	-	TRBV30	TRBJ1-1	CAWSHTGEAFF	TGTGCCTGGAGTCACACAGGAGAAGCTTTCTTT
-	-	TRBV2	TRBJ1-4	CASARGRGEKLFF	TGTGCCAGCGCCCGAGGGCGCGGTGAAAAACTGTTTTTT
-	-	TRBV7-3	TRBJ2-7	CASSSSPGFGNEQYF	TGTGCCAGCAGCTCCTCCCCAGGGTTTGGGAACGAGCAGTACTTC
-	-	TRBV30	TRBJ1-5	CAWSALGDQPQHF	TGTGCCTGGAGTGCTCTGGGGGATCAGCCCCAGCATTTT
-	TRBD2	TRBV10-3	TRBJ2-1	CAISESTTSGTDEQFF	TGTGCCATCAGTGAGTCGACGACTAGCGGGACGGATGAGCAGTTCTTC
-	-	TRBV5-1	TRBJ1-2	CASSLEGYGYTF	TGCGCCAGCAGCTTGGAAGGTTATGGCTACACCTTC
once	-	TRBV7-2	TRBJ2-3	CASSLKSTDTQYF	TGTGCCAGCAGCCTGAAAAGCACAGATACGCAGTATTTT
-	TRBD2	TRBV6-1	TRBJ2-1	CASRSSGSNEQFF	TGTGCCAGCAGATCAAGCGGGAGCAATGAGCAGTTCTTC
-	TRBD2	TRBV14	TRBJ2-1	CASSRAGAPYNEQFF	TGTGCCAGTTCCAGAGCGGGAGCTCCCTACAATGAGCAGTTCTTC
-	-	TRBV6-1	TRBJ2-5	CATSWETAQETQYF	TGTGCCACCTCATGGGAAACCGCCCAAGAGACCCAGTACTTC
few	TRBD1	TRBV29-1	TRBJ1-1	CSFFWDRATEAFF	TGCAGCTTCTTTTGGGACAGGGCCACTGAAGCTTTCTTT
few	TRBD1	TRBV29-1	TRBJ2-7	CSGAGTGTYEQYF	TGCAGCGGCGCCGGGACAGGGACCTACGAGCAGTACTTC
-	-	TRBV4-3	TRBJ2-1	CASSQDLRGEGYNEQFF	TGCGCCAGCAGCCAAGATCTGCGGGGCGAGGGCTACAATGAGCAGTTCTTC
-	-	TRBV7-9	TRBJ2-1	CASSLQGSSDEQFF	TGTGCCAGCAGCTTGCAAGGGAGTTCGGATGAGCAGTTCTTC
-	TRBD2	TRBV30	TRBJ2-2	CAWRGTSGRAGTGELFF	TGTGCCTGGAGGGGGACTAGCGGGAGGGCCGGCACCGGGGAGCTGTTTTTT
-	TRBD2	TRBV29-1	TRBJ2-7	CSVVGSSGFSYEQYF	TGCAGCGTTGTTGGGTCTAGCGGGTTCTCCTACGAGCAGTACTTC
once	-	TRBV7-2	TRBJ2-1	CASSLQWWEQFF	TGTGCCAGCAGCTTACAGTGGTGGGAGCAGTTCTTC
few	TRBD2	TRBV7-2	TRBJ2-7	CASRIAGGISYEQYF	TGTGCCAGCAGGATAGCGGGAGGGATCTCCTACGAGCAGTACTTC
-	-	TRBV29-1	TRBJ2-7	CSVEDLRSYEQYF	TGCAGCGTTGAAGATCTCCGCTCCTACGAGCAGTACTTC
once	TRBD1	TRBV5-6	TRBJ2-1	CASSLTTGVSPFF	TGTGCCAGCAGCTTGACAACAGGGGTCTCGCCGTTCTTC
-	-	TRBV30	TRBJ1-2	CAWSVKGLYGYTF	TGTGCCTGGAGTGTTAAGGGGCTTTATGGCTACACCTTC
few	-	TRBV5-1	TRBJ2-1	CASSLDMAEQFF	TGCGCCAGCAGCTTGGATATGGCTGAGCAGTTCTTC
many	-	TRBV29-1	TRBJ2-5	CSVVPGPWETQYF	TGCAGCGTCGTTCCGGGGCCGTGGGAGACCCAGTACTTC
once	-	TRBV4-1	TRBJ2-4	CASSPHGVLAKNIQYF	TGCGCCAGCAGCCCACATGGAGTCCTAGCCAAAAACATTCAGTACTTC
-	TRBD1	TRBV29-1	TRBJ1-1	CSTQQGGNTEAFF	TGCAGCACCCAACAGGGGGGGAACACTGAAGCTTTCTTT
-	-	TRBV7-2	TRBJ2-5	CASSLAGTVYTQYF	TGTGCCAGCAGCTTAGCGGGAACGGTGTATACCCAGTACTTC
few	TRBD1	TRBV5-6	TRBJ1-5	CASSLGPGGQPQHF	TGTGCCAGCAGCTTGGGGCCAGGGGGCCAGCCCCAGCATTTT
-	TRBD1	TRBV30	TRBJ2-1	CAWSVQGTGGQFF	TGTGCCTGGAGTGTACAAGGAACAGGGGGGCAGTTCTTC
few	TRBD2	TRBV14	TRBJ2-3	CASSQDGVAGARDTQYF	TGTGCCAGCAGCCAAGATGGGGTAGCGGGAGCGAGAGATACGCAGTATTTT
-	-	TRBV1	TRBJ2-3	CTSTTTSGRGPPTDTQYF	TGCACCAGCACCACTACTAGCGGGAGGGGACCCCCCACAGATACGCAGTATTTT
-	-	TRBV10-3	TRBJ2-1	CAIRDEGNEQFF	TGTGCCATCAGGGACGAGGGGAATGAGCAGTTCTTC
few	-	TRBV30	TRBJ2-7	CAWSVKGVSYEQYF	TGTGCCTGGAGTGTAAAAGGGGTCTCCTACGAGCAGTACTTC
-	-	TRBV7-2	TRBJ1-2	CASSPEKGTVRGYTF	TGTGCCAGCAGCCCAGAGAAGGGAACCGTGCGAGGCTACACCTTC